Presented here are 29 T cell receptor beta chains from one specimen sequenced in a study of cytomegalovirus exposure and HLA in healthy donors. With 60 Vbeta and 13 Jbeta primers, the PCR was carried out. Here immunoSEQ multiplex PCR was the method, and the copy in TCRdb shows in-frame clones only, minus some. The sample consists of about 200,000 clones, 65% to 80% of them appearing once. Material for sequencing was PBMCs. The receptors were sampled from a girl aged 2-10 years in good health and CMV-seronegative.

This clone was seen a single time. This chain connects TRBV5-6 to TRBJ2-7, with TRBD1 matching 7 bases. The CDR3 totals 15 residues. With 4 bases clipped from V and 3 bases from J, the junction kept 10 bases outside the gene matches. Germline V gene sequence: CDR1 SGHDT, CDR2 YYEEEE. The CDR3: CASSRIDREGYEQYF. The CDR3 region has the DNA TGTGCCAGCAGCCGCATCGACAGGGAAGGCTACGAGCAGTACTTC.

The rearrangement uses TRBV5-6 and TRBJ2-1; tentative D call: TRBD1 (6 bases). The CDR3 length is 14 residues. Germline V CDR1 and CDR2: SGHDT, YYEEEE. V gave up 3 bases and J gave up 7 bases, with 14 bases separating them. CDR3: CASSWLERGNEQFF. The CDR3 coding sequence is TGTGCCAGCAGCTGGCTTGAAAGGGGGAATGAGCAGTTCTTC. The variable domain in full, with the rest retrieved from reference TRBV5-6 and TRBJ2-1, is DAGVTQSPTHLIKTRGQQVTLRCSPKSGHDTVSWYQQALGQGPQFIFQYYEEEERQRGNFPDRFSGHQFPNYSSELNVNALLLGDSALYLCASSWLERGNEQFFGPGTRLTVL.

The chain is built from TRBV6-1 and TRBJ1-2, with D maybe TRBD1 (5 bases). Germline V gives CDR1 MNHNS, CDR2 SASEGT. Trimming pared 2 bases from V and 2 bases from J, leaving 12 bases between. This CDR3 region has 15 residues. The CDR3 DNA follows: TGTGCCAGCAGTGAATTATGGGGGGGAAACTATGGCTACACCTTC. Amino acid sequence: CASSELWGGNYGYTF.

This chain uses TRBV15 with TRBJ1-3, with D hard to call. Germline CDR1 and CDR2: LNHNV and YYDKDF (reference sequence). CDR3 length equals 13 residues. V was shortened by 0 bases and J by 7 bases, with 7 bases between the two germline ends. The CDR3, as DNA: TGTGCCACCAGCAGAGATAAGCGGAACACCATATATTTT. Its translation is CATSRDKRNTIYF.

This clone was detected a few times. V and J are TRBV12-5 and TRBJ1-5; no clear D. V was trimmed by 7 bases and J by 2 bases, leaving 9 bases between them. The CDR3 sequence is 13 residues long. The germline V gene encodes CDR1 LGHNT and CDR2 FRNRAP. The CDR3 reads CASAAAGNQPQHF. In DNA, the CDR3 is TGTGCTAGTGCCGCCGCGGGCAATCAGCCCCAGCATTTT.

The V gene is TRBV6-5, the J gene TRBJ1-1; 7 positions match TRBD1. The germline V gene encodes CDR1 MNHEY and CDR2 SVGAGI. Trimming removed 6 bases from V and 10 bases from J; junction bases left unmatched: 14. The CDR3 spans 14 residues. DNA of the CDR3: TGTGCCAGCAGCCCGACTAGGACAGGAGGCGGAGCTTTCTTT. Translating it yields CASSPTRTGGGAFF.

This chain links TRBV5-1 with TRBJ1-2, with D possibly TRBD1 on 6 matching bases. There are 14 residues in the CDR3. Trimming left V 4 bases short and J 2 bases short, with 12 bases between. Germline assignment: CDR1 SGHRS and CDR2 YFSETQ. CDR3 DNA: TGCGCCAGCAGCCAAGGACAGACCAACTATGGCTACACCTTC. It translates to CASSQGQTNYGYTF.

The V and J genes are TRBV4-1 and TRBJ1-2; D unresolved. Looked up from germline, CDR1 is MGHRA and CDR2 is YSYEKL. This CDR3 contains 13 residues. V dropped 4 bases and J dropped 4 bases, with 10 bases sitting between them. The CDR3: CASSPPTGYGYTF. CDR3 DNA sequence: TGCGCCAGCAGCCCCCCCACCGGCTATGGCTACACCTTC.

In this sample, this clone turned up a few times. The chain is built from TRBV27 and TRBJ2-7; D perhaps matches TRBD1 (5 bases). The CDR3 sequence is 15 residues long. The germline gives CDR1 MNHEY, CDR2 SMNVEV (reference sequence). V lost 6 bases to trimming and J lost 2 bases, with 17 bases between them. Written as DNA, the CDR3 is TGTGCCAGCAGCCCAAGTTATGGGGCCCCCTACGAGCAGTACTTC. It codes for CASSPSYGAPYEQYF.

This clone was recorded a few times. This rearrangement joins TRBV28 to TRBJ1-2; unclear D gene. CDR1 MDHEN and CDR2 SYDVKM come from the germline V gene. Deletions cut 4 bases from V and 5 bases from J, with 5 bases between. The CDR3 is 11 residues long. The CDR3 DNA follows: TGTGCCAGCAGTTCTAGGTATGGCTACACCTTC. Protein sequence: CASSSRYGYTF.

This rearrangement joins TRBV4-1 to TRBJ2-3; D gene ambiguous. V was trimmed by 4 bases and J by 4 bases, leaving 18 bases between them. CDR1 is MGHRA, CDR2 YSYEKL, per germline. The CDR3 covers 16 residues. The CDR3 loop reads CASSLGVDLAADTQYF. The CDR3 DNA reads TGCGCCAGCAGCCTCGGTGTAGACCTCGCGGCAGATACGCAGTATTTT.

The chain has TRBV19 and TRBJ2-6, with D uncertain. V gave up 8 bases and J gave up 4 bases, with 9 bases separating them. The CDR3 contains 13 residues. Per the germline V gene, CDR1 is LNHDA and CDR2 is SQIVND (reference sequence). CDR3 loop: CASRVWGANVLTF. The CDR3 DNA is TGTGCCAGTCGAGTATGGGGGGCCAACGTCCTGACTTTC. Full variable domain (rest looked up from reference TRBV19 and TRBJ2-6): DGGITQSPKYLFRKEGQNVTLSCEQNLNHDAMYWYRQDPGQGLRLIYYSQIVNDFQKGDIAEGYSVSREKKESFPLTVTSAQKNPTAFYLCASRVWGANVLTFGAGSRLTVL.

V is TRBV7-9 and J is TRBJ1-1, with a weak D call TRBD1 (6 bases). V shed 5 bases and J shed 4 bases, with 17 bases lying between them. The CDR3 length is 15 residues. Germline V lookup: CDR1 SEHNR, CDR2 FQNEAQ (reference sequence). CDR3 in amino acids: CASSITNRVGTEAFF. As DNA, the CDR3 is TGTGCCAGCAGCATTACCAACAGGGTGGGCACTGAAGCTTTCTTT.

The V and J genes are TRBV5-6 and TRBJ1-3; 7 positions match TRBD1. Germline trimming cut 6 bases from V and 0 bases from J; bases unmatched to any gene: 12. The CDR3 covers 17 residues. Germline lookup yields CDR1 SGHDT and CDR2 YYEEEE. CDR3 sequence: CASNREFGTVSGNTIYF. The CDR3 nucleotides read TGTGCCAGCAACAGGGAGTTCGGGACAGTCTCTGGAAACACCATATATTTT.

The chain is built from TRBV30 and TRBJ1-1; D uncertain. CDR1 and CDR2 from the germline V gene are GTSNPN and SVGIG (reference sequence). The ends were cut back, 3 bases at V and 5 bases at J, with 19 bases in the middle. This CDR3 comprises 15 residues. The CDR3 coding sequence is TGTGCCTGGAGCCCCCCCAGCCCGGGGAGGACTGAAGCTTTCTTT. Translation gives CAWSPPSPGRTEAFF.

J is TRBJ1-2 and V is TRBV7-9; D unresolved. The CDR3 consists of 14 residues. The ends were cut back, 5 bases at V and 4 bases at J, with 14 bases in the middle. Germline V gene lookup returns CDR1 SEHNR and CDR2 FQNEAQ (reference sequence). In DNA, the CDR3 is TGTGCCAGCAGCCCTCTGCGGGATGGCTATGGCTACACCTTC. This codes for CASSPLRDGYGYTF.

The CDR3 reads CASSLGQDTQYF. DNA for the CDR3: TGTGCCAGCAGTTTAGGGCAGGATACGCAGTATTTT. The chain has TRBV27 and TRBJ2-3; D ambiguous. Trimming stripped 2 bases from V and 6 bases from J, with 6 bases between. From germline, CDR1 is MNHEY and CDR2 SMNVEV (reference sequence). The CDR3 is 12 residues long.

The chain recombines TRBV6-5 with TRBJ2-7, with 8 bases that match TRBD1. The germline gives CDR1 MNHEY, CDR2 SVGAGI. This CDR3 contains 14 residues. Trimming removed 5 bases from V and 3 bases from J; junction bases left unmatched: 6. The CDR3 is CASSPGQANYEQYF. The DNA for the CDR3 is TGTGCCAGCAGTCCGGGACAGGCTAACTACGAGCAGTACTTC.

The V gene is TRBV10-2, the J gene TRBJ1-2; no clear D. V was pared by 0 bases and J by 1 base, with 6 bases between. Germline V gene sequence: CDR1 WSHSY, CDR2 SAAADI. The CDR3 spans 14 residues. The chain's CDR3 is CASSESRDNYGYTF. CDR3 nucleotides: TGCGCCAGCAGTGAGTCGCGGGATAACTATGGCTACACCTTC.

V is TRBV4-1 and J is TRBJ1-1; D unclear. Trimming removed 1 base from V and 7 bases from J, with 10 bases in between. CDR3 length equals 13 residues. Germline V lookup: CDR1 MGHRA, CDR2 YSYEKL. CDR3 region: CASSQASGIEAFF. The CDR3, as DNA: TGCGCCAGCAGCCAAGCTAGCGGCATTGAAGCTTTCTTT.

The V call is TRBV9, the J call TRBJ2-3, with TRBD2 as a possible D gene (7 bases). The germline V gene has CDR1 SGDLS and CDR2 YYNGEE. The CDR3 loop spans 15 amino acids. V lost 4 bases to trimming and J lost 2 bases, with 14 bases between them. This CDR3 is CASSPFAGATDTQYF. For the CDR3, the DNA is TGTGCCAGCAGCCCTTTTGCGGGGGCCACAGATACGCAGTATTTT.

The CDR3 DNA is TGCAGCGCAGCACTGGGACAGGGGAACACTGAAGCTTTCTTT. It is translated as CSAALGQGNTEAFF. J is TRBJ1-1 and V is TRBV29-1, with TRBD1 matching over 9 bases. Trimming at V came to 7 bases and at J to 1 base, leaving 7 bases not matched to a gene. CDR3 length equals 14 residues. Germline V lookup: CDR1 SQVTM, CDR2 ANQGSEA.

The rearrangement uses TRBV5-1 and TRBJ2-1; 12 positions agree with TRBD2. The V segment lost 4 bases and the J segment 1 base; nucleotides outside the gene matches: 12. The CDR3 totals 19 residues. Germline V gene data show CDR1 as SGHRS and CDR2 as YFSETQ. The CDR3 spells CASSGRLAGGSSSYNEQFF. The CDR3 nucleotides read TGCGCCAGCAGCGGGCGGCTAGCGGGAGGGTCATCGTCCTACAATGAGCAGTTCTTC.

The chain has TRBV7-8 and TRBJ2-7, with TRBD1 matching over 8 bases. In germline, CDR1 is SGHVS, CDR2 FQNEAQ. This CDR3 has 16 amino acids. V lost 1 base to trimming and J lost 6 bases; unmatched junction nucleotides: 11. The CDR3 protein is CASSLVSQGALFEQYF. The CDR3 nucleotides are TGTGCCAGCAGCTTAGTTTCGCAGGGGGCACTCTTCGAGCAGTACTTC.

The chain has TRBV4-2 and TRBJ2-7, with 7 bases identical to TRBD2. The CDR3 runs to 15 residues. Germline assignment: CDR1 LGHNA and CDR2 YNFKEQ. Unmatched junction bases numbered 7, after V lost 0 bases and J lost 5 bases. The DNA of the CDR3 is TGTGCCAGCAGCCAAGAACGGCGGGAGTTCGACGAGCAGTACTTC. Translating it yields CASSQERREFDEQYF.

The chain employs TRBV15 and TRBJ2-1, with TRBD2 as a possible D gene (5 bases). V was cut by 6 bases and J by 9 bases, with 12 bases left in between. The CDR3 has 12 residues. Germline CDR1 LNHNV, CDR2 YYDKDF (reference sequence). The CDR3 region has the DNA TGTGCCACCAGGAAGGGTGCGGGTGAGCAGTTCTTC. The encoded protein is CATRKGAGEQFF.

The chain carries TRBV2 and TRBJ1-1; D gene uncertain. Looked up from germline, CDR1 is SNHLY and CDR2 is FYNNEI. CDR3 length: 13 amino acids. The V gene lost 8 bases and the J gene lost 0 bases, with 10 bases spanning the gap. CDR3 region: CASSIGMNTEAFF. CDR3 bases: TGTGCCAGCTCTATCGGGATGAACACTGAAGCTTTCTTT.

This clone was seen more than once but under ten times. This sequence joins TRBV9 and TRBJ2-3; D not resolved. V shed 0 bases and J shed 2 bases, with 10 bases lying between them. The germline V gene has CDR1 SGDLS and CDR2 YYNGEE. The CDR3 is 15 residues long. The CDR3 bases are TGTGCCAGCAGCGTAGGGGCAGCTAACACAGATACGCAGTATTTT. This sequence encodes CASSVGAANTDTQYF.

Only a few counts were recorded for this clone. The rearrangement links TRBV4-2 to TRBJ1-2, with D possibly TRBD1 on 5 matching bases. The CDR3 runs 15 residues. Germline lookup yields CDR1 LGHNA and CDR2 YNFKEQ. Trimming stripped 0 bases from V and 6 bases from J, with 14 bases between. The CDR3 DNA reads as TGTGCCAGCAGCCAAGAGGGGCAGGGTCGTAATGGCTACACCTTC. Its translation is CASSQEGQGRNGYTF.